This record concerns one TCR beta chain sequence. This clonotype was seen at least ten times. Its antigen is unknown. Within one base of it there is no much larger clone, and no base qualities were kept. The time point label here, explained by the study, means: newly diagnosed GD, antithyroid drugs for less than 3 months. RNA was extracted from PBMCs in TRIzol for both TCR sequencing and RNA sequencing. Graves' disease was diagnosed according to American Thyroid Association guidelines. Patients for the study were recruited at an endocrinology department in Xi'an, China. From each patient, around 9 milliliters of peripheral blood was collected into an EDTA anticoagulant tube. Ficoll Paque Plus density gradient separation was used to isolate PBMCs, and no further T cell sorting was performed. An Agilent 2100 Bioanalyzer and agarose gel were used to check RNA quality, while a NanoDrop 2000 measured RNA concentration.

The library was made by multiplex PCR. Sequencer: Illumina HiSeq 4000. iRepertoire HTBI primers and Arm-PCR amplification of CDR3 regions were used to construct TCR beta libraries. Gel purification was performed on PCR products prior to sequencing. Turning to the authors' computational methods: Gene usage analysis of CDR3 amino acid clonotypes used the approximately 62 TRBV and 14 to 15 TRBJ segments found across samples. Filtered high-quality paired reads were merged into contigs using COPE and FqMerger. BLAST was used to align contigs to IMGT TRBV, TRBD and TRBJ reference genes, and CDR3 was defined according to IMGT. Any clonotype with a frequency above 0.1% was classified as a highly expanded clone. Shannon entropy served as the measure of repertoire diversity, while the Gini coefficient captured V-J evenness. Public clonotypes were defined as clonotypes shared by more than one individual. In TCRdb, the public reads were trimmed at Q25 with fastp and aligned with MiXCR, with productive beta chains retained. Rows are combined by CDR3 protein, so each entry shows the most common genes and DNA. The V and J calls were determined by TCRdb, not by the authors. Present in this sample are a few hundred thousand distinct CDR3 sequences, less than 20% of which were seen just once. The biggest ten clones account for around 23% of the sample.

The sample belongs to a study of regulatory T cells in long-lasting Graves disease (dated by TCRdb to the early 2020s). With regard to the full study: In the newly diagnosed Graves' disease group, patients had been taking antithyroid drugs for less than 3 months. The study was registered as a clinical trial and conducted in China. A total of around 35 samples underwent TCR sequencing, from roughly 13 patients with persistent Graves' disease and approximately 20 patients with newly diagnosed Graves' disease. Persistent Graves' disease patients were compared with newly diagnosed Graves' disease patients by peripheral blood TCR sequencing and RNA sequencing. Findings and caveats that apply to the study as a whole: Lower TCR Shannon entropy and fewer highly expanded clones were observed in persistent Graves' disease patients than in newly diagnosed patients, which suggested clonal expansion. Only peripheral blood was studied, because thyroid tissue, the primary lesion, was inaccessible. Sequencing and analysis were limited to the TCR beta chain. As a limitation, the authors acknowledged that the small sample size may reduce accuracy. Persistent disease showed preferential use of TRBV28, TRBJ1-2 and TRBJ2-5, whereas newly diagnosed disease favored TRBV20-1 and TRBJ2-1. Patients with persistent disease shared more public clonotypes (around 3,000) than newly diagnosed patients did (around 980).

Reading from cysteine to phenylalanine, the CDR3 counts 13 amino acids. Only CDR3 DNA is held: 39 bases, read in frame from base 1. V is clipped by 1 base and J by 3 bases, and the sequence between their germline boundaries is 7 bases long. In the germline V gene (reference sequence), CDR1 corresponds to DFQATT and CDR2 to SNEGSKA. These data were also filed under a second study, of T cells in Graves' hyperthyroidism and ophthalmopathy. Per that second paper: A patient counted as having stable Graves' hyperthyroidism if no progression to ophthalmopathy occurred over 18 months of follow-up. Hyperthyroidism patients were newly diagnosed, had a disease duration of under 2 months, and were aged 18 to 65 years. Exclusion was applied to patients with uncontrolled infections, other autoimmune diseases, pregnancy or lactation. Diagnoses relied on clinical symptoms, serum thyroxine and TRAb, thyroid ultrasound and orbital computed tomography. A first-round RT-PCR of the TCR CDR3 used the HTBI primer set with the Qiagen OneStep RT-PCR kit. Most expanded thyroid clonotypes (frequency above 0.001) were also found in blood, which suggests that blood repertoires may mirror thyroid immune responses. A 13 V-J signature model separated ophthalmopathy from stable hyperthyroidism, with over 85% sensitivity and about 81% specificity in cross-validation and 80%/75% in testing. In validation, the model predicted progression to ophthalmopathy with 60% to 71% sensitivity and 72.22% specificity, a median of roughly seven months before onset. To identify TCR V-J signatures that set the groups apart, the researchers used a discovery cohort of 90 to 100 patients, made up of under 50 with Graves' ophthalmopathy and 55 to 65 with stable Graves' hyperthyroidism. Prospective prediction of ophthalmopathy was tested in an independent validation cohort consisting of fewer than 20 hyperthyroidism patients and approximately 16 patients who later progressed to ophthalmopathy. For training and testing, the 110 or so patients in the discovery cohort were randomly divided in a 7:3 ratio. In roughly six Graves' hyperthyroidism patients, the study also compared T-cell repertoires from thyroid tissue with T-cell repertoires from blood. After sampling, hyperthyroidism patients received methimazole starting at 30 mg daily, and ophthalmopathy patients received high-dose intravenous methylprednisolone. Libraries were constructed in a second round of multiplex PCR, after which size selection and purification were performed. Sequencing of the libraries was done on an Illumina HiSeq2000 using paired-end 100 bp reads. Raw data were processed with SOAPnuke, discarding reads with adapters, uncalled bases, mean Phred below 15, or no exact constant-primer or identifier match. COPE v1.2.5 was used to merge the high-quality paired reads, and each unique nucleotide sequence was defined as a clonotype. Clonotypes were aligned to IMGT TRBV, TRBD and TRBJ reference segments using MiTCR v1.1. Analysis was restricted to V-J combinations with a frequency above 0.0001, which covered about 99% of repertoires. The TCS score was defined as F50 (clonal expansion) divided by E x V (chaos), with BLOSUM62-based TCRdist calculated between CDR3 peptides within each V-J. Welch's t-statistics and random forest reduced 500 to 550 V-J features to roughly 13, which were used in a naive Bayes classifier (R e1071). No statistical method was used to fix the sample size in advance, and group allocation was not hidden from the investigators. TCR Vbeta CDR3 sequencing of 135 peripheral blood samples (approximately 44 ophthalmopathy, 70 to 85 hyperthyroidism and roughly 17 progressor patients) is reported in the paper.

The starting material was peripheral blood mononuclear cells (PBMCs), obtained at new diagnosis, from a patient treated with antithyroid drugs. This chain joins TRBV20-1 to TRBJ2-1; there is no confident call for the D gene. The receptor's source is a woman younger than 30 with Graves disease. Donor details come from another sample of the same person, matched by shared clones. The CDR3 is CSARGQSYNEQFF. The DNA is as follows: TGCAGTGCTAGAGGGCAGAGCTACAATGAGCAGTTCTTC.